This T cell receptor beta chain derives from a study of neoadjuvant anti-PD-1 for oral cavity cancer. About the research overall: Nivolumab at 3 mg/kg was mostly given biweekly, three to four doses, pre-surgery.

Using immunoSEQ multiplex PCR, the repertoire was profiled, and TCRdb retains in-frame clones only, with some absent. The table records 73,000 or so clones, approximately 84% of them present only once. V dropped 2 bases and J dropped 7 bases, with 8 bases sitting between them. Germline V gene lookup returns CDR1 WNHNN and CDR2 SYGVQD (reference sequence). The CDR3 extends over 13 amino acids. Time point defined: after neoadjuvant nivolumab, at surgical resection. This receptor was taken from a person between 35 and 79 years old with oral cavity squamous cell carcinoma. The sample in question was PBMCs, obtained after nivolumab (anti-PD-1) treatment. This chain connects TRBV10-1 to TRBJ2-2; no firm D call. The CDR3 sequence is CASSEDLIGELFF. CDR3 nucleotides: TGCGCCAGCAGTGAGGACCTGATCGGGGAGCTGTTTTTT.